This TCR beta chain was retrieved from a study of memory CD4+ T cells and cytomegalovirus serostatus. Study-wide findings and caveats: Each of approximately 69 CMV-associated TCRbeta sequences occurred in one to five individuals. The CMV-associated TCR signature appears largely within the CD4+ memory repertoire.

Losses at the gene ends were 0 bases for V and 4 bases for J; bases not matched to a gene: 7. CDR1 is LNHNV and CDR2 is YYDKDF in the germline V gene (reference sequence). This CDR3 is 17 amino acids long. Worth noting for this clone: Antigen specificity is unknown.

Authors' processing steps: Out-of-frame sequences were removed, leaving about 2,300,000 distinct TCRbeta sequences. Produced via immunoSEQ multiplex PCR; TCRdb's table is partial and in-frame only. That table supplies the V and J calls and clone size; D and trimming were determined from the DNA. The table has about 48,000 clones, about three quarters seen once. Single viable CD3+CD4+CD8-CD45RO+ cells were sorted as the memory CD4+ T cells. Sequencing input: memory CD4+ T cells from blood. This clonotype originated in an adult in good health and CMV-seronegative. The rearrangement joins TRBV15 to TRBJ2-5; 11 positions agree with TRBD2. DNA for the CDR3: TGTGCCACCAGCAGAGATCTGGTTAGCGGGAGGGGAGAGACCCAGTACTTC. It is translated as CATSRDLVSGRGETQYF. The variable domain in full, completed from reference TRBV15 and TRBJ2-5, reads DAMVIQNPRYQVTQFGKPVTLSCSQTLNHNVMYWYQQKSSQAPKLLFHYYDKDFNNEADTPDNFQSRRPNTSFCFLDIRSPGLGDTAMYLCATSRDLVSGRGETQYFGPGTRLLVL.